Shown below are 24 T cell receptor beta chains from a single sample sequenced in a study of cytomegalovirus exposure and HLA in healthy donors. 13 Jbeta primers and 60 Vbeta primers were used for the PCR. Generated by immunoSEQ multiplex PCR, the TCRdb table keeps only in-frame clones and is missing some. The sample includes about 190,000 clones, almost 75% of them seen just once. Sample: PBMCs. The receptors derive from a woman in her twenties or thirties in good health and CMV-seropositive.

V is TRBV1 and J is TRBJ1-2. TRBV1 is tagged as a pseudogene. CDR3 size: 12 residues. The CDR3: CTSSQDFDGYTF. The CDR3 nucleotides are TGCACCAGCAGCCAAGACTTCGATGGCTACACCTTC.

CDR3: CASSHGGWEGTNTGELFF. In DNA form, the CDR3 reads TGTGCCAGCAGCCACGGAGGGTGGGAGGGAACGAACACCGGGGAGCTGTTTTTT. The chain links TRBV28 to TRBJ2-2; 7 positions agree with TRBD2. The CDR3 runs 18 residues. The trim removed 6 bases at V and 0 bases at J, leaving 13 bases unmatched. In germline, CDR1 is MDHEN, CDR2 SYDVKM.

This chain joins TRBV6-5 and TRBJ2-1, with 8 positions matching TRBD2. This CDR3 has 15 residues. J was trimmed by 9 bases and V by 6 bases; bases with no gene match: 13. The germline V gene has CDR1 MNHEY and CDR2 SVGAGI. For the CDR3, the DNA is TGTGCCAGCAGGGCCGGGACTAGATCTTCTAGTGAGCAGTTCTTC. Translating it yields CASRAGTRSSSEQFF.

This clone was seen only a few times. J is TRBJ2-4 and V is TRBV7-2; 13 bases map to TRBD2. V was pared by 5 bases and J by 1 base, with 8 bases of the junction left unmatched. CDR1 is SGHTA and CDR2 is FQGNSA in the germline V gene. The CDR3 contains 18 residues. This CDR3 reads CASSPGTSGVRAKNIQYF. CDR3 nucleotide sequence: TGTGCCAGCAGCCCCGGGACTAGCGGGGTTCGTGCCAAAAACATTCAGTACTTC.

In nucleotides, the CDR3 is TGTGCCAGCAGCTCAATTAGCGGGACATACAATGAGCAGTTCTTC. Residues: CASSSISGTYNEQFF. V gene TRBV5-4 combines with J gene TRBJ2-1; TRBD2 aligns across 8 bases. V shed 3 bases and J 4 bases; nucleotides not matched to a gene: 6. The CDR3 length is 15 residues. Germline V CDR1 and CDR2: SGHNT, YYREEE (reference sequence). Drawing the rest from reference TRBV5-4 and TRBJ2-1, the complete variable domain is ETGVTQSPTHLIKTRGQQVTLRCSSQSGHNTVSWYQQALGQGPQFIFQYYREEENGRGNFPPRFSGLQFPNYSSELNVNALELDDSALYLCASSSISGTYNEQFFGPGTRLTVL.

The chain is built from TRBV19 and TRBJ2-7; TRBD1 is a possible D gene (5 bases). The V and J ends lost 2 bases and 2 bases respectively, with 10 bases between them. The germline CDR1 and CDR2 sequences are LNHDA and SQIVND (reference sequence). The CDR3 spans 14 residues. For the CDR3, the DNA is TGTGCCAGTAGTATAAGCACAGGCCCCTACGAGCAGTACTTC. Translated: CASSISTGPYEQYF.

The chain uses TRBV5-6 and TRBJ2-7; TRBD1 is a possible D gene (5 bases). Per germline, CDR1 SGHDT and CDR2 YYEEEE. The CDR3 has 16 amino acids. Trimming pared 3 bases from V and 2 bases from J, leaving 18 bases between. CDR3 DNA sequence: TGTGCCAGCAGCTCCTGGACATTCTCTCTTACCTACGAGCAGTACTTC. Residues: CASSSWTFSLTYEQYF.

The chain links TRBV19 to TRBJ1-5; 11 bases agree with TRBD1. Germline V gene lookup returns CDR1 LNHDA and CDR2 SQIVND (reference sequence). Trimming took 10 bases from V and 4 from J; bases not matched to a gene: 3. The CDR3 runs to 13 residues. As DNA, the CDR3 is TGTGCCACGGACAGGGGGCTAAATCAGCCCCAGCATTTT. This sequence encodes CATDRGLNQPQHF.

The chain combines TRBV7-2 with TRBJ2-7; maybe TRBD2 (6 bases). The CDR3 is 15 amino acids. Germline V lookup: CDR1 SGHTA, CDR2 FQGNSA. V dropped 5 bases and J dropped 0 bases, with 14 bases sitting between them. Here the CDR3 DNA reads TGTGCCAGCAGCCCGTGGGAGGACTTCTCCTACGAGCAGTACTTC. Protein product: CASSPWEDFSYEQYF.

The chain couples TRBV6-1 to TRBJ2-2; 10 positions match TRBD2. Losses at the gene ends were 8 bases for V and 2 bases for J; bases not matched to a gene: 5. This CDR3 spans 15 amino acids. Germline values: CDR1 MNHNS, CDR2 SASEGT. The CDR3 coding sequence is TGTGCCAGCGGAGGGACTAGCGTTAACACCGGGGAGCTGTTTTTT. Protein sequence: CASGGTSVNTGELFF.

This clone was recorded a few times. The chain uses TRBV29-1 and TRBJ2-7; 8 positions match TRBD2. V was clipped by 4 bases and J by 3 bases; unmatched bases: 2. The CDR3 runs 12 residues. Germline CDR1 SQVTM, CDR2 ANQGSEA. CDR3 amino acids: CSVVRGGYEQYF. In DNA, the CDR3 is TGCAGCGTTGTCCGGGGGGGCTACGAGCAGTACTTC.

V and J are TRBV6-6 and TRBJ1-2, with D perhaps matching TRBD1 (5 bases). This CDR3 spans 15 amino acids. V shed 6 bases and J shed 3 bases, with 17 bases lying between them. CDR1 is MNHNY and CDR2 is SVGAGI in the germline V gene (reference sequence). Here the CDR3 DNA reads TGTGCCAGCAGCCTTTGGGCCAGGGTGGACTATGGCTACACCTTC. This encodes CASSLWARVDYGYTF.

V and J are TRBV6-5 and TRBJ1-1, with no clear D. The CDR3 consists of 13 residues. The germline V gene encodes CDR1 MNHEY and CDR2 SVGAGI. The V and J ends lost 3 bases and 12 bases respectively, with 17 bases between them. For the CDR3, the DNA is TGTGCCAGCAGTTATCAGGCGACAAGTATCCCTTTCTTT. This gives the protein CASSYQATSIPFF.

The chain links TRBV7-6 to TRBJ2-5; weak D call: TRBD2 (6 bases). The better agreement between TRBJ2-7 and the DNA end casts doubt on the J call. Germline CDR1 SGHVS, CDR2 FNYEAQ. The length of the CDR3 is 15 residues. The CDR3 loop is CASSLGGTVTYEQYF. The DNA for the CDR3 is TGTGCCAGCAGCTTGGGTGGGACTGTGACCTACGAGCAGTACTTC.

This clone was recorded a few times. This rearrangement joins TRBV11-3 to TRBJ2-3, with D perhaps TRBD1 (6 bases). Deletions cut 0 bases from V and 4 bases from J, with 14 bases between. CDR3 length equals 16 residues. Germline V gene data show CDR1 as SGHNT and CDR2 as YENEEA. This chain's CDR3 is CASSLDGYRDPDTQYF. The CDR3 DNA follows: TGTGCCAGCAGCTTAGATGGTTACAGGGATCCAGATACGCAGTATTTT.

This clone was observed a single time. V and J are TRBV11-2 and TRBJ2-1; perhaps TRBD2 as D (6 bases). CDR1 and CDR2 (germline): SGHAT, FQNNGV. V was cut by 1 base and J by 9 bases, with 13 bases left in between. The CDR3 is 14 residues long. CDR3 sequence: CASSLVRLGAEQFF. For the CDR3, the DNA is TGTGCCAGCAGCTTAGTACGACTAGGGGCTGAGCAGTTCTTC. The full variable domain, its missing parts supplied by reference TRBV11-2 and TRBJ2-1, is EAGVAQSPRYKIIEKRQSVAFWCNPISGHATLYWYQQILGQGPKLLIQFQNNGVVDDSQLPKDRFSAERLKGVDSTLKIQPAKLEDSAVYLCASSLVRLGAEQFFGPGTRLTVL.

This clone was recorded once. The gene calls are TRBV5-8 and TRBJ2-7; 12 nucleotides align to TRBD2. CDR1 is SGHTS, CDR2 YDEGEE, per germline. After removal of 4 bases from V and 5 bases from J, the junction contained 7 bases not matched to a gene. This CDR3 has 15 residues. The CDR3 protein is CASSNRLAGEDEQYF. Written as DNA, the CDR3 is TGTGCCAGCAGCAACCGACTAGCGGGAGAAGACGAGCAGTACTTC.

This chain uses TRBV7-2 with TRBJ2-2; a weak D match, TRBD2 (6 bases). The CDR3 extends over 15 amino acids. Germline V CDR1 and CDR2: SGHTA, FQGNSA. Trimming pared 11 bases from V and 2 bases from J, leaving 18 bases between. Written as DNA, the CDR3 is TGTGCCCAACGGATCGGCGGGGCTAACACCGGGGAGCTGTTTTTT. Its protein product is CAQRIGGANTGELFF.

The chain joins TRBV14 to TRBJ2-3; no clear D gene. The germline V and J ends were trimmed by 1 base and 6 bases, with 8 bases remaining between them. CDR3 length equals 13 residues. Per the germline V gene, CDR1 is SGHDN and CDR2 is FVKESK. CDR3 bases: TGTGCCAGCAGCCAAGGGTTTCGGGATACGCAGTATTTT. It translates to CASSQGFRDTQYF.

CDR3 sequence: CASSRARTVDTDTQYF. The CDR3 nucleotides are TGTGCCAGTAGTCGGGCGCGGACAGTGGACACAGATACGCAGTATTTT. The rearrangement uses TRBV19 and TRBJ2-3; D is possibly TRBD1 (6 bases). The germline CDR1 and CDR2 sequences are LNHDA and SQIVND (reference sequence). The CDR3 is 16 amino acids. Between the trimmed V and J ends, which lost 5 bases and 2 bases, there was a span of 17 bases.

In its sample, this clone was seen once. V usage is TRBV10-2 and J usage is TRBJ2-7; tentative D call: TRBD2 (6 bases). With 6 bases removed from V and 4 bases from J, the gap between germline ends came to 19 bases. CDR3 length: 15 residues. From germline, CDR1 is WSHSY and CDR2 SAAADI. In DNA, the CDR3 is TGCGCCAGCAGCCCAACGCCGGGACTTTGGTACGAGCAGTACTTC. This codes for CASSPTPGLWYEQYF.

This chain joins TRBV4-1 and TRBJ2-2, with TRBD1 identical over 9 bases. This CDR3 is 17 amino acids long. The J segment lost 4 bases and the V segment lost 4 bases, leaving 10 bases of the junction unmatched. Germline CDR1 and CDR2: MGHRA and YSYEKL. The CDR3 protein is CASSLIQGALGTGELFF. The DNA for the CDR3 is TGCGCCAGCAGCCTCATACAGGGGGCCCTAGGCACCGGGGAGCTGTTTTTT.

The chain links TRBV11-2 to TRBJ2-7; D perhaps matches TRBD2 (6 bases). The V gene lost 1 base and the J gene lost 3 bases, with 13 bases spanning the gap. CDR1 and CDR2 (germline): SGHAT, FQNNGV. The CDR3 consists of 15 residues. The CDR3 reads CASSLAGGVGYEQYF. In nucleotides, the CDR3 is TGTGCCAGCAGCTTAGCAGGAGGGGTCGGCTACGAGCAGTACTTC. Looking up the rest from reference TRBV11-2 and TRBJ2-7 gives the full variable domain: EAGVAQSPRYKIIEKRQSVAFWCNPISGHATLYWYQQILGQGPKLLIQFQNNGVVDDSQLPKDRFSAERLKGVDSTLKIQPAKLEDSAVYLCASSLAGGVGYEQYFGPGTRLTVT.

The CDR3 sequence: CASRGQLGETQYF. DNA for the CDR3: TGTGCCAGCAGGGGACAGCTTGGAGAGACCCAGTACTTC. The rearrangement uses TRBV2 and TRBJ2-5; 7 bases line up with TRBD1. J gave up 4 bases and V 6 bases, and 5 bases lay outside the gene matches. Germline CDR1 SNHLY, CDR2 FYNNEI. The CDR3 consists of 13 residues. The complete variable domain, with remaining parts taken from reference TRBV2 and TRBJ2-5, reads EPEVTQTPSHQVTQMGQEVILRCVPISNHLYFYWYRQILGQKVEFLVSFYNNEISEKSEIFDDQFSVERPDGSNFTLKIRSTKLEDSAMYFCASRGQLGETQYFGPGTRLLVL.